This T cell receptor (beta chain) stems from a study of T-cell reconstitution after alpha-beta-depleted transplantation in children. Study results and limitations: Reported findings indicate that, about two months after transplant, alpha-beta T cells came from several hundred expanded clones, which were derived from non-depleted graft cells. There were some patients whose high TCRbeta diversity at day 60 came from surviving recipient T cells and thymic progenitors.

The V end was cut by 3 bases, the J end by 9 bases, with 12 bases between. The CDR3 sequence is 13 residues long. Construction of the TCRbeta library involved unique molecular identifiers. TCRdb re-called the PCR reads with MiXCR, one entry per CDR3 protein. Of some 200,000 distinct CDR3 sequences detected, about 8.2% appear once; the ten largest clones hold 35%. Comment on this clonotype: The antigen is unknown.

This sequence was found in a male patient aged 2-15 years who had a stem cell transplant for acute myeloid leukemia, so the T cells may come from the graft donor. V and J are TRBV12-3 or TRBV12-4 and TRBJ2-1; D may be TRBD1 (5 bases). Sample: PBMCs, mostly from graft donor cells, taken 360 days after TCRalphabeta/CD19-depleted stem cell transplant. CDR3 coding DNA: TGTGCCAGCAGTTTCCCCGTGGGGCTTGAGCAGTTCTTC. It codes for CASSFPVGLEQFF.